This TCR beta chain was captured by sequencing in a study (dated by TCRdb to between 2014 and 2017). A note on the overall study: The study set out to test whether tumor-infiltrating Tregs in breast cancer get recruited from blood Tregs or are instead converted in situ from other CD4+ T cell subsets.

This clonotype was seen a handful of times. Its antigen target is currently unknown. Nothing much larger sits one base from this clone, and base qualities are not available. V lost 5 bases and J lost 5 bases; the stretch between them is 13 bases long. Including cysteine and phenylalanine, the CDR3 has 13 amino acids. Of all the DNA, just the CDR3 is kept, 39 bases in frame from base 1. For CDR1 and CDR2, the germline V gene (reference sequence) lists SEHNR and FQNEAQ. Full-length TCR variable regions were amplified by 5' RACE PCR using constant-region reverse primers, and then by semi-nested PCR using Nested Universal Primer A. The ReliaPrep RNA Cell Miniprep System was used to extract total RNA, which was then reverse transcribed into 5'RACE-ready cDNA with the SMARTer RACE 5'/3' Kit. Multiplex adaptors were used to barcode the full-length TCR alpha and beta libraries, which were then sequenced on an Illumina MiSeq. The authors processed their data as follows. For each of nine subset-tissue groups, sequencing data from the five patients were pooled, and the groups were compared by unsupervised clustering of TCR gene usage. Repertoire similarity was calculated with the Morisita-Horn index, weighting shared sequences by their contribution to each repertoire. The public reads were reprocessed in TCRdb via fastp at Q25 and MiXCR, keeping in-frame beta chains. When rows share a CDR3 protein, they turn into one entry using the most common DNA and genes. The V and J calls come from TCRdb's annotation, not from the publication. The sample table holds 30,000 or so distinct CDR3 sequences, of which roughly a quarter were seen once. The ten largest clones add up to roughly 4.5% of the sample.

What the study reported, not specific to this receptor: The validation in the larger cohort was limited to a single TCR beta V-J rearrangement instead of whole repertoires. The TCR alpha and beta sequences of tumor-infiltrating Tregs showed the greatest overlap with tumor naive CD4+ T cells, followed by blood naive CD4+ T cells. Tumor memory CD4+ T cell TCR gene usage was found to cluster with blood and lymph node memory CD4+ cells and with lymph node naive CD4+ cells.

CD4+CD45RO+CD25- cells were isolated as memory CD4+ T cells. Tregs, naive and memory CD4+ T cells from tumor, blood and ipsilateral draining lymph nodes of five breast cancer patients underwent full-length TCR alpha and beta sequencing. Mononuclear cells from lymph nodes or roughly 50 ml of peripheral blood were isolated by Ficoll density gradient centrifugation. A purity exceeding 90% was confirmed by FACS for the sorted cell populations. The sample was memory CD4+ T cells sorted from blood. Explained via the paper, the cell subset or site label denotes: memory CD4+ T cells, CD4+CD45RO+CD25-. Recombination joined TRBV7-9 with TRBJ2-7; TRBD1 could be the D gene, as 5 bases match. This receptor was identified in a female donor with breast cancer. The CDR3: CASSPYRIDEQYF. The sequenced DNA: TGTGCCAGCAGCCCCTACAGGATTGACGAGCAGTACTTC.